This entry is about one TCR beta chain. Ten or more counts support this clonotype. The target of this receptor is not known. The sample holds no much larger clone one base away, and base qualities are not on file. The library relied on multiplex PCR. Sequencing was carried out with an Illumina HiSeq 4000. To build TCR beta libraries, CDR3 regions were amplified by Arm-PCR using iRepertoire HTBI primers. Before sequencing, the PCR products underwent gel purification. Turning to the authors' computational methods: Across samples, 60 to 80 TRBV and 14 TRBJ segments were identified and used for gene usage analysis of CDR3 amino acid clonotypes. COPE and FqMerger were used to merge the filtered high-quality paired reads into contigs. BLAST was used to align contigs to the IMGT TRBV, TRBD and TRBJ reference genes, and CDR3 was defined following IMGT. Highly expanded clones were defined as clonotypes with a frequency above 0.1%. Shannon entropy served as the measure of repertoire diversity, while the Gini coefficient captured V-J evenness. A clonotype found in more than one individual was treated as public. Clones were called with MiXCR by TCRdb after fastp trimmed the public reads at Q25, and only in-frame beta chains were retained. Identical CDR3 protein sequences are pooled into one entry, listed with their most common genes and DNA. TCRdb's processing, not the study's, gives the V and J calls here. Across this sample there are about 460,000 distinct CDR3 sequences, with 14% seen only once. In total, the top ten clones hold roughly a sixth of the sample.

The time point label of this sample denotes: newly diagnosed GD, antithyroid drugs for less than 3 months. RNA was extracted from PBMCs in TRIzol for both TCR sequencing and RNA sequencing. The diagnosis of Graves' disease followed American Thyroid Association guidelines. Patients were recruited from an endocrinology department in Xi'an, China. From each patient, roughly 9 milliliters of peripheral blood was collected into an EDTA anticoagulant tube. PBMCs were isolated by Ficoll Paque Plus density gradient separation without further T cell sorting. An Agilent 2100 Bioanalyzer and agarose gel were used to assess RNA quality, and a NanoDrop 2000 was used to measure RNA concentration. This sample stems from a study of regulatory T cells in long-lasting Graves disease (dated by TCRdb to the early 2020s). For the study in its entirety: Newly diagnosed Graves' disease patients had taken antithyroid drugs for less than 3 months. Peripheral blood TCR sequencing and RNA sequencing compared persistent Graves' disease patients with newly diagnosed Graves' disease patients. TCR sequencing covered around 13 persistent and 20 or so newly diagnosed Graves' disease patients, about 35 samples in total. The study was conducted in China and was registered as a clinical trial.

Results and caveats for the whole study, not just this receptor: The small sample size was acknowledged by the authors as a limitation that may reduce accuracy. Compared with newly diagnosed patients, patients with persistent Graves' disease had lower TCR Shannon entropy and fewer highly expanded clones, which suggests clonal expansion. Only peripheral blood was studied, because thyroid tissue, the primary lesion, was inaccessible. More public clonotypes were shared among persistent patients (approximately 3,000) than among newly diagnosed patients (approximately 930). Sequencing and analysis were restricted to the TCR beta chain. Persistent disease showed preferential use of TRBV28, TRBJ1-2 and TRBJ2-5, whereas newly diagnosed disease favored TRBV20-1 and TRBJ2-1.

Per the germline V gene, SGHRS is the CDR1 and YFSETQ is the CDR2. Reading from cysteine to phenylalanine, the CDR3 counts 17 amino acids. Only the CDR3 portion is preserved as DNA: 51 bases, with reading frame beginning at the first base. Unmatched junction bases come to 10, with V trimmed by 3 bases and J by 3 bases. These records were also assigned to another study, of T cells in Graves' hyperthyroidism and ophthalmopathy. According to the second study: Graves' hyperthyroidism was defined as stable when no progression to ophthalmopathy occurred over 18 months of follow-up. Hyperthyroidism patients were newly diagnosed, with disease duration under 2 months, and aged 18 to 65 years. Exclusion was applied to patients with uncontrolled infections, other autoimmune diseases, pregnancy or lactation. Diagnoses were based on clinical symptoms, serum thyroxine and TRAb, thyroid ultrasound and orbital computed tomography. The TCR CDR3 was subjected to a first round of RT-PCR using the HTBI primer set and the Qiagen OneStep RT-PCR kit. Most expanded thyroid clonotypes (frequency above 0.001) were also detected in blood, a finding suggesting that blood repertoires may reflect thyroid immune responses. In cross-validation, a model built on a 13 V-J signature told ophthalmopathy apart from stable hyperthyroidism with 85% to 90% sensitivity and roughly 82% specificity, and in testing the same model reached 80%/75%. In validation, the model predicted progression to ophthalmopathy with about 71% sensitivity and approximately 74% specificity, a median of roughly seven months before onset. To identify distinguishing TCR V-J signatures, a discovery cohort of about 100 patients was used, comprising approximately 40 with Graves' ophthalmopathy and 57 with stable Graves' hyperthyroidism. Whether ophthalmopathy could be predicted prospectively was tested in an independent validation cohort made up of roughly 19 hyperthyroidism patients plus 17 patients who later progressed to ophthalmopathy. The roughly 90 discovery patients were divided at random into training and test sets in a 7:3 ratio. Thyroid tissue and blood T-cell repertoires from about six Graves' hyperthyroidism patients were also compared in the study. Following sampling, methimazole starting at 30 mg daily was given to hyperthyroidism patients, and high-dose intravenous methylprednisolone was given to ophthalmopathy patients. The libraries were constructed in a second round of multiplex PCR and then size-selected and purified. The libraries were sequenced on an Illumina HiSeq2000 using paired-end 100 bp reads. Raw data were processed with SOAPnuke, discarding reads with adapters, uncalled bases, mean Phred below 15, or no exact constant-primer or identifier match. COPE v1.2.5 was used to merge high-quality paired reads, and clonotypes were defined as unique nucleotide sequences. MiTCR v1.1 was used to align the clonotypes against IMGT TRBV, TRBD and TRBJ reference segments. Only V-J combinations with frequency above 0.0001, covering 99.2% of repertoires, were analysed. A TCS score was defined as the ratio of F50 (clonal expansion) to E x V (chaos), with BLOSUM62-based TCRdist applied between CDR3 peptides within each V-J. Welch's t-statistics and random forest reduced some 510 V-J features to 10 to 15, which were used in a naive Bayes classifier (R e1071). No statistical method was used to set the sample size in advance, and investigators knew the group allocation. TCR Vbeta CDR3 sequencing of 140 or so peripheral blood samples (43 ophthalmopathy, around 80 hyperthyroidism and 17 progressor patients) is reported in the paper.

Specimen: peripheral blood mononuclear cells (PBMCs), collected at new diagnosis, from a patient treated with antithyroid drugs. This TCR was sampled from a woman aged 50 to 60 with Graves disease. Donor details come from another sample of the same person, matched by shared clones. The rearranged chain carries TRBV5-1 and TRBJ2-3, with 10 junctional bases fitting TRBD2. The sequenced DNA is TGCGCCAGCAGCTACTGGACTAGCGGAACGGGTACAGATACGCAGTATTTT. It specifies CASSYWTSGTGTDTQYF.